A single sample gave rise to the 5 T cell receptor beta chains below, sequenced in a study of blood T cells in healthy people across ages. Using a J-beta primer mix together with a sample-barcoded 5' primer, a second PCR was run for roughly 6 to 11 cycles. Each CDR3 protein gets one entry after TCRdb re-called the 5' RACE reads with MiXCR. The sample carries roughly 700,000 distinct CDR3 sequences, 32% recorded once. Sequencing input: blood. The receptors originated from an elderly woman in good health.

At least ten counts were recorded for this clonotype. The rearrangement links TRBV7-2 to TRBJ2-5, with D possibly matching TRBD1 (5 bases). Germline lookup yields CDR1 SGHTA and CDR2 FQGNSA. The CDR3 sequence is 15 residues long. The ends were cut back, 4 bases at V and 5 bases at J, with 17 bases in the middle. For the CDR3, the DNA is TGTGCCAGCAGCTCTTTTCCCCTAGGGGTGGAGACCCAGTACTTC. Residues: CASSSFPLGVETQYF. The full variable domain, rest sourced from reference TRBV7-2 and TRBJ2-5, is GAGVSQSPSNKVTEKGKDVELRCDPISGHTALYWYRQSLGQGLEFLIYFQGNSAPDKSGLPSDRFSAERTGGSVSTLTIQRTQQEDSAVYLCASSSFPLGVETQYFGPGTRLLVL.

This clonotype has ten or more counts. This chain links TRBV29-1 with TRBJ2-7; D remains unclear. Trimming left V 0 bases short and J 6 bases short, with 15 bases between. The CDR3 covers 14 residues. Germline-derived CDR1 and CDR2 are SQVTM and ANQGSEA. The chain's CDR3 is CSVEDIGRTREQYF. Here the CDR3 DNA reads TGCAGCGTTGAAGATATCGGCAGGACCCGCGAGCAGTACTTC.

This clonotype was seen many times. This chain connects TRBV20-1 to TRBJ2-3, with 9 bases aligning to TRBD1. Per germline, CDR1 DFQATT and CDR2 SNEGSKA (reference sequence). This CDR3 spans 17 amino acids. V shed 0 bases and J 3 bases; nucleotides not matched to a gene: 10. Here the CDR3 reads CSARDEKGQGYTDTQYF. The CDR3 DNA follows: TGCAGTGCTAGAGATGAAAAAGGACAGGGGTATACAGATACGCAGTATTTT.

This clonotype was found many times. The rearrangement joins TRBV7-2 to TRBJ2-1; TRBD2 matches at 9 bases. Germline CDR1 SGHTA, CDR2 FQGNSA. The CDR3 runs to 17 residues. Trimming at V came to 3 bases and at J to 6 bases, leaving 12 bases not matched to a gene. The CDR3 spells CASSFRGDGLATNEQFF. CDR3 in DNA: TGTGCCAGCAGCTTCCGGGGGGACGGACTAGCGACCAATGAGCAGTTCTTC.

This clonotype was seen many times. V usage is TRBV7-6 and J usage is TRBJ2-7; 8 nucleotides line up with TRBD2. The CDR3 totals 16 residues. V shed 5 bases, J shed 6 bases, and the junction held 15 bases outside the gene matches. Germline V CDR1 and CDR2: SGHVS, FNYEAQ. The CDR3 DNA sequence: TGTGCCAGCAGCGCTCAGGGGCGGGGGGCCCCAGGCGAGCAGTACTTC. It specifies CASSAQGRGAPGEQYF.